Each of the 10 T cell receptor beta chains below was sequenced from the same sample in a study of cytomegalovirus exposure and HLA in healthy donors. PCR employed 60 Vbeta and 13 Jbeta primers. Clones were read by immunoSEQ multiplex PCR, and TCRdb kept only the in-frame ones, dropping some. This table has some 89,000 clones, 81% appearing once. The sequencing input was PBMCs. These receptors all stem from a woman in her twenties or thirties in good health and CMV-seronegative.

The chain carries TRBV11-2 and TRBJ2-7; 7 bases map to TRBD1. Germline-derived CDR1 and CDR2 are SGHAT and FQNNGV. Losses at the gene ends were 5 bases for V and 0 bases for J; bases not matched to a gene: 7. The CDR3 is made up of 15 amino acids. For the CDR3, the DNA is TGTGCCAGCAGCAGGTTACAGGGGACCTCCTACGAGCAGTACTTC. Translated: CASSRLQGTSYEQYF. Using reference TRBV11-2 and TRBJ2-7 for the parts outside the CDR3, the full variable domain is EAGVAQSPRYKIIEKRQSVAFWCNPISGHATLYWYQQILGQGPKLLIQFQNNGVVDDSQLPKDRFSAERLKGVDSTLKIQPAKLEDSAVYLCASSRLQGTSYEQYFGPGTRLTVT.

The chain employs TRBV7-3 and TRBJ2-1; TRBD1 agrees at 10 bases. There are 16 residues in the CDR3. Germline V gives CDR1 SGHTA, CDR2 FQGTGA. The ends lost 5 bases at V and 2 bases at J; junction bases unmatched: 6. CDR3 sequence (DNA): TGTGCCAGCAGCCCGGGACAGGGGAGGCCCTACAATGAGCAGTTCTTC. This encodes CASSPGQGRPYNEQFF.

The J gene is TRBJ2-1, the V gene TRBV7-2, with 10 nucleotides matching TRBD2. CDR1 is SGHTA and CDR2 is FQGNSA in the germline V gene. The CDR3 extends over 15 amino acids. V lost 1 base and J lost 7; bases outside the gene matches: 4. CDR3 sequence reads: CASSLGAGGLNEQFF. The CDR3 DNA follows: TGTGCCAGCAGCTTAGGAGCGGGAGGGCTGAATGAGCAGTTCTTC.

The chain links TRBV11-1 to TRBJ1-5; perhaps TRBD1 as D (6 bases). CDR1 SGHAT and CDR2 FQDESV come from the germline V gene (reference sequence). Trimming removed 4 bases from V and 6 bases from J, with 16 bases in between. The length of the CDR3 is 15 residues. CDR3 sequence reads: CASSSRQVVLQPQHF. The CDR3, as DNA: TGTGCCAGCAGCTCTAGACAGGTAGTCCTTCAGCCCCAGCATTTT.

The CDR3, as DNA: TGTGCCAGCAGCCTTCTTGGGGCGGGGGGCACCGGGGAGCTGTTTTTT. This translates into CASSLLGAGGTGELFF. The chain is built from TRBV7-3 and TRBJ2-2; TRBD2 matches 8 bases. The junction had 9 bases not matched to a gene; V was cut back by 5 bases and J by 4 bases. Germline V gene lookup returns CDR1 SGHTA and CDR2 FQGTGA. This CDR3 is 16 amino acids long.

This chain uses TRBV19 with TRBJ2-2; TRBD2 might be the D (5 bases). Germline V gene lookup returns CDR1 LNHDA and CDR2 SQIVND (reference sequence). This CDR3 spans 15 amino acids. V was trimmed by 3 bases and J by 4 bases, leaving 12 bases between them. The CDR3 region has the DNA TGTGCCAGTAGTATGCGAGCGGTAATCACCGGGGAGCTGTTTTTT. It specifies CASSMRAVITGELFF.

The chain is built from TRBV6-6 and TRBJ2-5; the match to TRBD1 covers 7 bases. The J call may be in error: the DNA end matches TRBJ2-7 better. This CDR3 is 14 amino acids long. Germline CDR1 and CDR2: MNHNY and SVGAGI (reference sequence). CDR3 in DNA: TGTGCCAGCAGTGGGACAGACTACTCCTACGAGCAGTACTTC. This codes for CASSGTDYSYEQYF.

The CDR3 DNA follows: TGTGCCAGCAGTTTCCCAACAGGGGCCAGCGCCAAAAACATTCAGTACTTC. This sequence encodes CASSFPTGASAKNIQYF. This chain joins TRBV28 and TRBJ2-4, with 7 bases lining up with TRBD1. Germline lookup yields CDR1 MDHEN and CDR2 SYDVKM. V lost 3 bases to trimming and J lost 1 base; unmatched junction nucleotides: 9. This CDR3 has 17 residues. Looking up the rest from reference TRBV28 and TRBJ2-4 gives the full variable domain: DVKVTQSSRYLVKRTGEKVFLECVQDMDHENMFWYRQDPGLGLRLIYFSYDVKMKEKGDIPEGYSVSREKKERFSLILESASTNQTSMYLCASSFPTGASAKNIQYFGAGTRLSVL.

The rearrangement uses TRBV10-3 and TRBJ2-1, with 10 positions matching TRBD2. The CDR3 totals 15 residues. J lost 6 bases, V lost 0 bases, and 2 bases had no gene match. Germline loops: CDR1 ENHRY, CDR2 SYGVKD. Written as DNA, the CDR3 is TGTGCCATCAGTGAGTCGGCTAGCGGGAGCAATGAGCAGTTCTTC. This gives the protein CAISESASGSNEQFF.

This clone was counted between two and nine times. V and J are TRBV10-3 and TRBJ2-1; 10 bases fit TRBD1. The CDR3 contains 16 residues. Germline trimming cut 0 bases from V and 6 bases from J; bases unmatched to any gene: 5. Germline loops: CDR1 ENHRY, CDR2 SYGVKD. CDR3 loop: CAISESLRTGGNEQFF. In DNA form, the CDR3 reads TGTGCCATCAGTGAGTCTTTACGGACAGGGGGCAATGAGCAGTTCTTC.